This TCR beta chain is drawn from a study of identical twins. Study results and caveats: Models underpredicted monozygotic twin sharing of out-of-frame TCR alpha. Memory repertoires lacked the insertion deficit that abundant cord blood beta clonotypes showed.

In regard to this clonotype: Its antigen is as yet unknown. A read error may produce the germline difference seen at one junction end.

Germline V gives CDR1 ENHRY, CDR2 SYGVKD. This CDR3 spans 18 amino acids. Each CDR3 protein is one row after TCRdb ran MiXCR on the 5' RACE reads. The sample records around 1.7 million distinct CDR3 sequences, under 35% being singletons. The TCR sequence derives from a newborn girl in good health. Sequencing was carried out using cord blood. The genes are TRBV10-3 and TRBJ1-4, with D perhaps matching TRBD1 (5 bases). CDR3 residues: CAVSDPAPTGTVNEKLFF. The CDR3 bases are TGTGCCGTCAGTGACCCAGCCCCAACCGGGACTGTTAATGAAAAACTGTTTTTT.